This TCR beta chain was identified during a study of radiotherapy plus CTLA-4 blockade in lung cancer. The wider study: Under 20% of enrolled patients responded objectively, and approximately 30% had disease control.

Germline V gene data show CDR1 as SGHRS and CDR2 as YFSETQ. With V trimmed by 1 base and J by 0 bases, 2 bases remained unmatched. The CDR3 sequence is 15 residues long. Findings and caveats of the study: After radiotherapy and ipilimumab, tumor-derived clones expanded in peripheral blood.

Data came from immunoSEQ multiplex PCR; TCRdb stores just in-frame clones and leaves some out. The data show 58,000 or so clones, 65% to 80% seen once. In chemo-refractory metastatic non-small-cell lung cancer, patients got ipilimumab CTLA-4 blockade together with focal radiation. With regard to this clone: Antigen specificity is unknown.

The genes are TRBV5-1 and TRBJ1-2, with TRBD1 matching over 8 bases. The material sequenced was peripheral blood, taken from a patient treated with radiotherapy plus ipilimumab. The receptor's source is a human donor with non-small cell lung cancer who had a complete response to radiotherapy plus ipilimumab. CDR3 sequence reads: CASSLNRGTNYGYTF. CDR3 in DNA: TGCGCCAGCAGCTTGAACAGGGGGACTAACTATGGCTACACCTTC.